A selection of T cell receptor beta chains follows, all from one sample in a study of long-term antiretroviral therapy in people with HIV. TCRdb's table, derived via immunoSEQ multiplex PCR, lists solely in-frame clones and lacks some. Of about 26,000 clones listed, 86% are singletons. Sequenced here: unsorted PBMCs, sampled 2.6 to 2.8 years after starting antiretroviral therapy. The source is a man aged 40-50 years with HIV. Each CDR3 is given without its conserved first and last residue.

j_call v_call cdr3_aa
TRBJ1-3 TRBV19 ASSIDLSTGNTIY
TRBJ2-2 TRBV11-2 ASTRPDSHPTGELF
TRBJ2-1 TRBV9 ASSMEQGSYNEQF
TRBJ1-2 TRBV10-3 AISESHRGGYGYT
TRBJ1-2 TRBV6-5 ASSYLQGTVGYT
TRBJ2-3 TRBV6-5 ASSHRGRTDTQY
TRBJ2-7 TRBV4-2 ASSQGPQAYEQY
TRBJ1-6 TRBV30 AWSVARYNSPLH
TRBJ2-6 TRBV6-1 ASRTGDSGANVLT
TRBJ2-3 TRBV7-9 ASSRLLETTDTQY
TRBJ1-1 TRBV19 ASSLNPGSRTEAF
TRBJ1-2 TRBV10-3 AISGSSADYGYT
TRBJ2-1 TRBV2 ASSSGLGGTGGGEQF
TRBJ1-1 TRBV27 ASSLDRGWTEAF
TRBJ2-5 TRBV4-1 ASSQDAGGGETQY
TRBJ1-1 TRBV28 ASGREERTEAF
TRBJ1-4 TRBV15 ATSRDNRDTEKLF
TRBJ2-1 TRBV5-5 ASSLAASGGLGNPNEQF
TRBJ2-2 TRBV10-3 AITEQGESGELF
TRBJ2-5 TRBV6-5 ASSSSGVAAKETQY